The clone carrying this T cell receptor (beta chain) came up a few times. The antigen remains unidentified. Assay used: immunoSEQ multiplex PCR; TCRdb lists only in-frame clones, some missing. Counted here are roughly 20,000 clones, over 75% occurring once; the ten biggest clones make up 0.55% to 0.85%. The sample is drawn from a study of regulatory dendritic cells for organ transplantation. Overall study findings and caveats: Memory T cells were less diverse than naive, with memory CD8+ most oligoclonal. Mature dendritic cells appeared to drive more memory CD8+ clonal expansion than regulatory ones.

CFSE-labeled sorted T cells met regulatory or mature dendritic cells for 4 to 6 days. Memory T cells were CD45RO+, naive were CD45RA+, sorted by FACS. V lost 0 bases, J lost 0 bases, and 6 bases lay in between. Germline V gene sequence: CDR1 SGHTA, CDR2 FQGNSA. The CDR3 is 15 amino acids. Sequenced material: naive CD4+ T cells from blood cultured with regulatory dendritic cells. Subset specified: CD45RA+ naive T cells. V and J are TRBV7-2 and TRBJ1-3; tentative D call: TRBD1 (5 bases). The source of this sequence is a human donor in good health. CDR3 protein: CASSLAGTSGNTIYF. The CDR3 DNA follows: TGTGCCAGCAGCTTAGCCGGGACCTCTGGAAACACCATATATTTT. The full variable domain, rest sourced from reference TRBV7-2 and TRBJ1-3, is GAGVSQSPSNKVTEKGKDVELRCDPISGHTALYWYRQSLGQGLEFLIYFQGNSAPDKSGLPSDRFSAERTGGSVSTLTIQRTQQEDSAVYLCASSLAGTSGNTIYFGEGSWLTVV.